The present T cell receptor (beta chain) was sequenced within a study of OX40 agonist ivuxolimab in advanced cancers. The overall study: The patients' treatment was ivuxolimab, an agonistic anti-OX40 (CD134) antibody.

To note about this clone: The antigen is unknown.

This CDR3 contains 14 residues. V shed 5 bases, J shed 2 bases, and the junction held 6 bases outside the gene matches. Germline loops: CDR1 SGHRS, CDR2 YFSETQ. The sampling schedule covered blood at baseline, cycle 4 day 1, and cycle 7 day 1. TCRdb keeps only in-frame clones here, not all; method: immunoSEQ multiplex PCR. The sample contains 55,000 to 75,000 clones, around 84% of which appear only once. Study-wide results and caveats: Mean expanded clone counts were higher in CD8+ than CD4+ T cells.

The chain carries TRBV5-1 and TRBJ1-2; 7 bases are shared with TRBD1. Sequenced here: CD4+ or CD8+ T cells sorted from blood, sampled in a trial of the OX40 agonist ivuxolimab. This TCR derives from an adult with an advanced solid tumor such as melanoma, head and neck, liver or kidney cancer. The CDR3 loop reads CASSSGTVNYGYTF. CDR3 DNA: TGCGCCAGCAGTTCCGGGACAGTCAACTATGGCTACACCTTC.